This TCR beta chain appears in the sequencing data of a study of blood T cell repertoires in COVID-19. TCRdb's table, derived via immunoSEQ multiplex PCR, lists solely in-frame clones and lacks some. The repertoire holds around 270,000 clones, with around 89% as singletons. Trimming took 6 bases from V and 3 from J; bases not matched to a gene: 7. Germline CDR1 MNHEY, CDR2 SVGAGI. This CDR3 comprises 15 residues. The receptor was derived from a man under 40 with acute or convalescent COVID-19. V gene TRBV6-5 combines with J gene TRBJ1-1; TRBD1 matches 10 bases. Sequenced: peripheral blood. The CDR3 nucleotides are TGTGCCAGCAGGAAAACCGGGACAGGGGACACTGAAGCTTTCTTT. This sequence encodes CASRKTGTGDTEAFF.